This T cell receptor beta chain was sequenced in a study of blood T cell repertoires in COVID-19. Sequencing was performed with immunoSEQ multiplex PCR; in TCRdb, only in-frame clones are kept and a portion is missing. There are about 370,000 clones in the sample; around 92% occur only once, and 1.7% lies in the top ten. Germline V lookup: CDR1 MNHEY, CDR2 SVGAGI. V was clipped by 4 bases and J by 4 bases; unmatched bases: 7. The CDR3 totals 16 residues. The source is a woman in her 30s who had recovered from COVID-19. This sequence joins TRBV6-5 and TRBJ2-1, with 10 nucleotides matching TRBD2. The sample was PBMCs or T cells enriched from blood (not recorded which). The DNA for the CDR3 is TGTGCCAGCAGTTCGGAAGCGGGAGGGCCTTACAATGAGCAGTTCTTC. Translation gives CASSSEAGGPYNEQFF.